This TCR beta chain appears in the sequencing data of a study of blood T cell repertoires in COVID-19. At the level of the study: Spain, Italy and the United States supplied samples that represented acute and convalescent COVID-19.

Sequencing used immunoSEQ multiplex PCR; TCRdb keeps in-frame clones, though not all of them. The sample yields about 50,000 clones, roughly 85% seen once. The sequencing sample was made of peripheral blood. The source of this sequence is a human donor in a cohort sampled during active COVID-19. The donor label of this sample is uncertain.

CDR3 DNA: TGTGCCAGCAGCACCTTTACGGAGGGCTACACCTTC. Its protein product is CASSTFTEGYTF. This rearrangement joins TRBV28 to TRBJ1-2; D not resolved. CDR1 is MDHEN and CDR2 is SYDVKM in the germline V gene. Trimming shortened V by 6 bases and J by 8 bases, and 13 bases separated the two germline ends. CDR3 size: 12 residues.